This T cell receptor beta chain is from a study of T cells in localized non-small cell lung cancer. General observations from the study: Longer overall survival was linked to higher blood T cell density.

Measured with immunoSEQ multiplex PCR; TCRdb has only the in-frame clones, and not every one. Found here are tens of thousands of clones, around nine tenths of them singletons; the top ten hold approximately 13%. Concerning this clone: Its antigen is unidentified.

Sequenced here: peripheral blood, sampled before any cancer treatment. This TCR came from a female donor at least 60 years old with stage III squamous cell lung carcinoma.

For the CDR3, the DNA is TGTGCCAGCAGCCAGGCGACTAGCGGGGGAGTCTACGAGCAGTACTTC. It yields the protein CASSQATSGGVYEQYF. This chain joins TRBV7-2 and TRBJ2-7, with 12 bases aligning to TRBD2. CDR1 and CDR2 from the germline V gene are SGHTA and FQGNSA. The CDR3 contains 16 residues. V gave up 5 bases and J gave up 3 bases; unmatched junction bases: 8.